This T cell receptor beta chain was recovered during a study of regulatory T cells in long-lasting Graves disease. Study-wide context: Less than 3 months of antithyroid drugs had been taken by newly diagnosed Graves' patients.

At least ten counts were recorded for this clonotype. Its antigen remains unidentified. Construction of TCR beta libraries relied on iRepertoire HTBI primers and on Arm-PCR targeting CDR3 regions. TCRdb independently ran MiXCR on the multiplex PCR reads; one entry per CDR3 protein. Of around 250,000 distinct CDR3 sequences listed, about 18% are singletons. Documented time point: newly diagnosed GD, antithyroid drugs for less than 3 months. Scientists built the TCR library using RNA that was extracted from PBMCs. Study conclusions and caveats: There was favoring of TRBV28, TRBJ1-2 and TRBJ2-5 in persistent disease.

The CDR3 is 17 residues long. The V and J ends lost 0 bases and 7 bases, in that order; junction bases with no gene match: 10. The germline V gene encodes CDR1 DFQATT and CDR2 SNEGSKA (reference sequence). The data also belong to a second study, concerning T cells in Graves' hyperthyroidism and ophthalmopathy. Per that paper: Uncontrolled infection, other autoimmune disease, pregnancy or lactation disqualified patients from enrolment. Diagnoses were made from clinical symptoms, serum measures (thyroxine and TRAb), thyroid ultrasound and orbital computed tomography.

The sequence was collected from a woman aged 25 to 39 with Graves disease. The chain carries TRBV20-1 and TRBJ2-1, with 12 bases lining up with TRBD2. This specimen consisted of peripheral blood mononuclear cells (PBMCs), obtained at new diagnosis, from a patient treated with antithyroid drugs. This chain's CDR3 is CSARDAGLAGGQNEQFF. Written as DNA, the CDR3 is TGCAGTGCTAGAGATGCGGGTCTAGCGGGGGGGCAAAATGAGCAGTTCTTC.